This TCR beta chain emerged from a study of blood T cell repertoires in COVID-19. Across the whole study: Acute and convalescent COVID-19 specimens originated in the United States, Italy and Spain. Sources were T cells, B-cell-depleted T cells, or PBMCs; the material itself was cDNA or gDNA.

Method: immunoSEQ multiplex PCR; TCRdb's copy keeps in-frame clones and lacks some. The sample shows 390,000 or so clones, around 87% of them seen only once. Individuals aged about 18 to 100 years were recruited from 24 US areas. Two negative PCRs, clearance, or symptom resolution had been documented for recovered Cohort 3 donors. The sample comprised PBMCs or T cells enriched from blood (not recorded which). The receptor comes from a woman in her forties or fifties who had recovered from COVID-19.

CDR3 sequence reads: CASTPGPAATEAFF. CDR3 bases: TGTGCCAGTACCCCGGGTCCAGCGGCCACTGAAGCTTTCTTT. The chain has TRBV19 and TRBJ1-1; no clear D. The CDR3 is 14 residues long. Trimming cost V 7 bases and J 4 bases, with 16 bases left between them. The germline gives CDR1 LNHDA, CDR2 SQIVND (reference sequence). The complete variable domain, with remaining parts taken from reference TRBV19 and TRBJ1-1, reads DGGITQSPKYLFRKEGQNVTLSCEQNLNHDAMYWYRQDPGQGLRLIYYSQIVNDFQKGDIAEGYSVSREKKESFPLTVTSAQKNPTAFYLCASTPGPAATEAFFGQGTRLTVV.